In this sample, the clone carrying this T cell receptor beta chain turned up a few times. What it binds is not known. Terminally differentiated effector memory CD45RA+ cells were excluded from the naive CD8 cells, which were CD45RO-negative and positively selected for CCR7. This specimen belongs to a study of shared clonotypes between healthy human individuals. Across the study: Three plates each covered CD4 naive and memory; CD8 naive two, CD8 memory one.

Study-level results: Researchers sampled blood only, noting tissue repertoires likely differ.

Researchers divided each subset's genomic DNA evenly across several immunoSEQ plates. Profiling relied on immunoSEQ multiplex PCR, and the TCRdb table lists in-frame clones only, not all of them. The sample carries about 2.2 million clones, over 85% recorded once. This clonotype originated in a man younger than 35 in good health. Some clones in this sample may be carry-over from other donors' samples. The sample was naive CD8+ T cells from PBMCs.

CDR3 nucleotide sequence: TGTGCCAGCAGTGACATGGGGGGCTCGGGGACTGAAGCTTTCTTT. This sequence encodes CASSDMGGSGTEAFF. The rearrangement links TRBV6-1 to TRBJ1-1; the D gene is possibly TRBD1 (6 bases). This CDR3 spans 15 amino acids. Germline CDR1 is MNHNS and CDR2 is SASEGT. V was pared by 3 bases and J by 5 bases, with 16 bases between.